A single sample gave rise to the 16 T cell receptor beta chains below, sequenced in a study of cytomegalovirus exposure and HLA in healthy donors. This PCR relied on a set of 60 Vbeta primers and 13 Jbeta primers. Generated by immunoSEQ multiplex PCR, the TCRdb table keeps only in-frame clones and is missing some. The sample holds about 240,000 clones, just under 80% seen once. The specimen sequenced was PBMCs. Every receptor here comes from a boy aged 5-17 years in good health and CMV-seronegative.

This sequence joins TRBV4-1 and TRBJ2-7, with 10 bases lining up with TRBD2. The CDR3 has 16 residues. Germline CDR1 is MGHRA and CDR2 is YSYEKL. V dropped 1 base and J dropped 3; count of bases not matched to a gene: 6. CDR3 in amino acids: CASSQGLAGVFYEQYF. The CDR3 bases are TGCGCCAGCAGCCAAGGGCTAGCGGGAGTTTTCTACGAGCAGTACTTC.

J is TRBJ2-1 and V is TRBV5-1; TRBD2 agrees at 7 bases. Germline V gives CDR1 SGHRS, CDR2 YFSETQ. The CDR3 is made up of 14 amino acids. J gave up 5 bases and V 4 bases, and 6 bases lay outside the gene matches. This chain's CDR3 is CASSGGSLDNEQFF. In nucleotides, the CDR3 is TGCGCCAGCAGCGGCGGGAGTCTAGACAATGAGCAGTTCTTC.

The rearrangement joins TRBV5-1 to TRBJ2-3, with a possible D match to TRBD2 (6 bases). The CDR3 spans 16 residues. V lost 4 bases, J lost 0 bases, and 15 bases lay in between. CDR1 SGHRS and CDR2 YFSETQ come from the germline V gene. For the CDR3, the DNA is TGCGCCAGCAGCGGCCCCGGGACTGACAGCACAGATACGCAGTATTTT. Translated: CASSGPGTDSTDTQYF.

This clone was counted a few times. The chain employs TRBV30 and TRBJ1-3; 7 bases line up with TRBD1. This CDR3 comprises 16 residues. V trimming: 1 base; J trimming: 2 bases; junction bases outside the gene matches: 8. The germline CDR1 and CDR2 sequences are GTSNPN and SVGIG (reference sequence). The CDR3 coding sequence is TGTGCCTGGAGTGGTCGGTGGAGGGGGCCTGGAAACACCATATATTTT. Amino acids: CAWSGRWRGPGNTIYF.

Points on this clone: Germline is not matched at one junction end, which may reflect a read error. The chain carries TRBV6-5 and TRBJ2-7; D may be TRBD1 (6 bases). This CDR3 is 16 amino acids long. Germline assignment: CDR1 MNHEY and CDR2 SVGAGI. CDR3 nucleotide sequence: TGTGCCAACAGTTACTCGATAGGACAGCGAAGCTACGAGCAGTACTTC. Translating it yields CANSYSIGQRSYEQYF.

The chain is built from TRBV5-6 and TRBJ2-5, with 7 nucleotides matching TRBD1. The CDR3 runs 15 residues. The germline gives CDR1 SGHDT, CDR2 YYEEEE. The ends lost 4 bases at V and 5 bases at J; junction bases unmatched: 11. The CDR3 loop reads CASSRTTGFVETQYF. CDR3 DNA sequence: TGTGCCAGCAGCCGGACGACAGGGTTCGTTGAGACCCAGTACTTC.

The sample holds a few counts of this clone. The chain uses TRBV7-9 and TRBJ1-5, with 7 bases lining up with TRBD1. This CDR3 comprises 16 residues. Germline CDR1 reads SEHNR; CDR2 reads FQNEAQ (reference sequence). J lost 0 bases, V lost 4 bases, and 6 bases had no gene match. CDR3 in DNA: TGTGCCAGCAGCTCCAGGGACAGCGATAGCAATCAGCCCCAGCATTTT. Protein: CASSSRDSDSNQPQHF.

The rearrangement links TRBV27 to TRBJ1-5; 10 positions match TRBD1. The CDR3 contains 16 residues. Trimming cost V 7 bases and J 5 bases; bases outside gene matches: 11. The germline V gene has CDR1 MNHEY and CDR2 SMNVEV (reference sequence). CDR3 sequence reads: CASTPSGTGVYQPQHF. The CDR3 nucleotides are TGTGCCAGCACCCCCTCCGGGACAGGGGTTTATCAGCCCCAGCATTTT.

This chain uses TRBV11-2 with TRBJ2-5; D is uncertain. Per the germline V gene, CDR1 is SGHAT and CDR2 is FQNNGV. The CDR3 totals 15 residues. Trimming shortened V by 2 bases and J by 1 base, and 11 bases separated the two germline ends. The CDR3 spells CASSLRGKSQETQYF. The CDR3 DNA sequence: TGTGCCAGCAGCTTACGAGGCAAGTCCCAAGAGACCCAGTACTTC.

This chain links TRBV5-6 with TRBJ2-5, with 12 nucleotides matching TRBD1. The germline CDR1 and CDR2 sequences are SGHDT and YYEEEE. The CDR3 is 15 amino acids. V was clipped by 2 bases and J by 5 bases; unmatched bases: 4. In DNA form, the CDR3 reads TGTGCCAGCAGCTTTCGGGACAGGGGGCTCGAGACCCAGTACTTC. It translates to CASSFRDRGLETQYF.

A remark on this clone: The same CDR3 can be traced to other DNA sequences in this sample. In DNA form, the CDR3 reads TGTGCCAGCAGGACAGGCAATCAGCCCCAGCATTTT. It translates to CASRTGNQPQHF. The rearrangement joins TRBV27 to TRBJ1-5, with D possibly matching TRBD1 (5 bases). Trimming took off 6 bases at V and 2 bases at J, with 5 bases between the two ends. Germline loops: CDR1 MNHEY, CDR2 SMNVEV (reference sequence). The CDR3 length is 12 residues.

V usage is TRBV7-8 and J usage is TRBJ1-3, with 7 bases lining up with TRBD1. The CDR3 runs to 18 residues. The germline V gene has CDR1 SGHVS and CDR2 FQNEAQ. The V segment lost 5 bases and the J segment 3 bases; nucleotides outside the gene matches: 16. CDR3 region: CASSPGASGTVIGNTIYF. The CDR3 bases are TGTGCCAGCAGCCCAGGAGCCTCCGGGACAGTAATTGGAAACACCATATATTTT.

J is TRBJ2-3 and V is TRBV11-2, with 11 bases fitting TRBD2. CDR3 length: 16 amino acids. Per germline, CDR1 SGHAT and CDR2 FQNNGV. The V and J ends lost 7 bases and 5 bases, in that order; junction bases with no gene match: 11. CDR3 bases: TGTGCCAGCACCCCAATAGCGGGAGGGCTTGGAGATACGCAGTATTTT. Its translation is CASTPIAGGLGDTQYF.

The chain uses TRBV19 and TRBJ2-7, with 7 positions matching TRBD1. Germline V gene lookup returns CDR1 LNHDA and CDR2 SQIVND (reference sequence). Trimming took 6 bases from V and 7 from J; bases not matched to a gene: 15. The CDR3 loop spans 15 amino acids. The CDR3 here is CASSARQGSGWEQYF. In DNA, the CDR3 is TGTGCCAGTAGCGCCCGACAGGGTTCCGGGTGGGAGCAGTACTTC.

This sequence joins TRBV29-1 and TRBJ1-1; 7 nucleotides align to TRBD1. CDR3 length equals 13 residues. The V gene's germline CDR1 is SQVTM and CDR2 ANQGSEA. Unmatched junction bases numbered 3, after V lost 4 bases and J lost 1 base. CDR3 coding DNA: TGCAGCGTTGGCGACAGGGCGAACACTGAAGCTTTCTTT. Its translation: CSVGDRANTEAFF.

CDR3 in DNA: TGCGCCAGCAGCTATACACGGGACTCCTACAATGAGCAGTTCTTC. Protein product: CASSYTRDSYNEQFF. This chain joins TRBV5-1 and TRBJ2-1; D might be TRBD2 (5 bases). The CDR3 is made up of 15 amino acids. Germline CDR1 reads SGHRS; CDR2 reads YFSETQ. V lost 3 bases and J lost 0, with 10 bases in between.